This T cell receptor beta chain is drawn from a study of blood T cell repertoires in COVID-19. On the study more broadly: Both acute and convalescent COVID-19 samples were obtained from the United States, Italy and Spain. T cells, B-cell-depleted T cells, or PBMCs provided the cDNA or gDNA that served as material.

Original methodology: Estimation of nucleated cell counts relied on the amplification of reference gene primers. Repertoires were generated with immunoSEQ multiplex PCR, while TCRdb's copy carries only in-frame clones and drops some. The V and J calls and clone size were taken over from that table, and D and trimming were inferred from the DNA. The sample yields around 120,000 clones, 87% seen once. As concerns this clone: This specimen includes other DNA sequences encoding the same CDR3.

The CDR3 is 12 amino acids. The V gene's germline CDR1 is KGHDR and CDR2 SFDVKD. The V and J ends lost 5 bases and 7 bases respectively, with 8 bases between them. This clonotype was sampled from a woman in her 70s with acute or convalescent COVID-19. What was sequenced was peripheral blood. This chain links TRBV24-1 with TRBJ1-5, with D possibly matching TRBD1 (5 bases). CDR3 sequence reads: CATSAGGQPQHF. The CDR3 nucleotides are TGTGCCACCAGTGCTGGGGGGCAGCCCCAGCATTTT.